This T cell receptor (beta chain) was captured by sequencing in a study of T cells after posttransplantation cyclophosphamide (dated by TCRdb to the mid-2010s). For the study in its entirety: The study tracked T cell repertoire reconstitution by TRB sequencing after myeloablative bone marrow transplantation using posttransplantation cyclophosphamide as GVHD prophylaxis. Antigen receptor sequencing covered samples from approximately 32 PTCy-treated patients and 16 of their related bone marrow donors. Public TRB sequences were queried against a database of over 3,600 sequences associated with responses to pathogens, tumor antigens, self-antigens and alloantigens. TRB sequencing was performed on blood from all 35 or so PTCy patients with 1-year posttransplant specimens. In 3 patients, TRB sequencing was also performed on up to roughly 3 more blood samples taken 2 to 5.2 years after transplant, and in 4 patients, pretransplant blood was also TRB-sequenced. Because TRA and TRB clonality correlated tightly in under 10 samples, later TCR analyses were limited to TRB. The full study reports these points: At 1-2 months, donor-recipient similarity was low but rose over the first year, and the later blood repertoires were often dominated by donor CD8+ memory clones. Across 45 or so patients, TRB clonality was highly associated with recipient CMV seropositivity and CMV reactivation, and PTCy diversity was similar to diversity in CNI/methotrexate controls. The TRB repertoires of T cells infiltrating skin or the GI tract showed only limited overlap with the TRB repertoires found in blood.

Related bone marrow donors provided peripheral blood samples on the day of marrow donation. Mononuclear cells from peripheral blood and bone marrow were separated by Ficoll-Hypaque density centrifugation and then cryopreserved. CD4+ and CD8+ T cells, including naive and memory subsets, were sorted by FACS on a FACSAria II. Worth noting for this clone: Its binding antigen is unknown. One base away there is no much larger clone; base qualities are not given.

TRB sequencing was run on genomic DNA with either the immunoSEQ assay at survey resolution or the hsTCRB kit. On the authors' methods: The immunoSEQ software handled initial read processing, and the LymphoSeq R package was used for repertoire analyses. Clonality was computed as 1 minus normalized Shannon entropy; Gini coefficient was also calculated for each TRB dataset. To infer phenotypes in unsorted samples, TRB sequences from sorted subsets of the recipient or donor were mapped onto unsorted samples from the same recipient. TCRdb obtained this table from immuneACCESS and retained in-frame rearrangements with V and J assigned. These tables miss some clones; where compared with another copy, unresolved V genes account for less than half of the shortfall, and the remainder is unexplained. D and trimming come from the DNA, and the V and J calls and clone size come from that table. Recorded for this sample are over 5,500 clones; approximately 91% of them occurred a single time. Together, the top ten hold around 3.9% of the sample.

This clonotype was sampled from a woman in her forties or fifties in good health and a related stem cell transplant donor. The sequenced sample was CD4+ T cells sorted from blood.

The CDR3 protein sequence reads: CASSPGQEYEQYF. The DNA reads as follows: TGTGCCAGCTCACCGGGACAGGAGTACGAGCAGTACTTC. The rearrangement joined TRBV18 to TRBJ2-7, with 8 junctional bases fitting TRBD1. As encoded in the germline V gene, CDR1 is KGHSH while CDR2 is LQKENI. The CDR3 covers 13 residues, taking in both the cysteine and the phenylalanine. Only the CDR3 region is kept as DNA, spanning 39 bases read in frame from base 1. V is pruned by 3 bases and J by 4 bases, leaving 2 bases of the junction without a gene match.